This TCR beta chain was obtained from a study of cytomegalovirus exposure and HLA in healthy donors. The primer mix had 60 Vbeta and 13 Jbeta primers. This table comes from immunoSEQ multiplex PCR, and its TCRdb copy is limited to in-frame clones, with some not included. The sample carries about 180,000 clones, roughly 80% recorded once. The CDR3 is 14 residues long. The J segment lost 9 bases and the V segment lost 6 bases, leaving 9 bases of the junction unmatched. Germline assignment: CDR1 MDHEN and CDR2 SYDVKM. The receptor was derived from a male donor in good health and CMV-seronegative. Sequencing used PBMCs. The chain has TRBV28 and TRBJ1-5; 9 nucleotides line up with TRBD1. The DNA for the CDR3 is TGTGCCAGCAGCTCGACAGGGGGGCGGAGGCCCCAGCATTTT. This gives the protein CASSSTGGRRPQHF.